This T cell receptor beta chain stems from a study of beta chain features in type 1 diabetes. Looked up from germline, CDR1 is GTSNPN and CDR2 is SVGIG (reference sequence). The CDR3 extends over 14 amino acids. V was pared by 2 bases and J by 10 bases, with 8 bases of the junction left unmatched. The table lists this clone with a few counts. Reverse transcription of all isolated RNA meant that expressed TCRB transcripts were sequenced. Clones were read by immunoSEQ multiplex PCR, and TCRdb kept only the in-frame ones, dropping some. Of hundreds of thousands of clones listed, about 30% are singletons.

Sequenced input: naive CD4+ T cells from blood. This clonotype originated in a young man in good health. This chain joins TRBV30 and TRBJ2-2; 9 nucleotides line up with TRBD2. DNA for the CDR3: TGTGCCTGGAGTCGGACTAGCGAGACGCAGGAGCTGTTTTTT. It codes for CAWSRTSETQELFF.